In this sample, the clone carrying this T cell receptor beta chain turned up many times. These data originate in a study of early T cells in non-severe SARS-CoV-2 infection. Overall study context: With bulk RNA from unsorted whole blood as input, sequencing yielded unpaired chains.

Using its own MiXCR run on the 5' RACE reads, TCRdb lists one record per CDR3 protein. Of tens of thousands of distinct CDR3 sequences in the sample, about 12% were seen once. The CDR3 is 15 residues long. CDR1 and CDR2 (germline): MNHNS, SASEGT. V was shortened by 3 bases and J by 0 bases, with 9 bases between the two germline ends. This clonotype originated in an adult who was a healthcare worker with PCR-confirmed SARS-CoV-2 infection or an uninfected control (not recorded which). The chain has TRBV6-1 and TRBJ1-3, with a possible D match to TRBD1 (6 bases). Sequenced: whole blood. CDR3 sequence reads: CASSEDRNSGNTIYF. CDR3 in DNA: TGTGCCAGCAGTGAGGACAGAAACTCTGGAAACACCATATATTTT.